These 10 T cell receptor beta chains were all obtained from the same sample, sequenced in a study of spatial heterogeneity in lung cancer. Time point specified: sample taken at primary tumor resection. No cell sorting; template was whole RNA from tumor, lung tissue or PBMC. Each CDR3 protein gets one entry after TCRdb re-called the 5' RACE reads with MiXCR. Counted here are roughly 91,000 distinct CDR3 sequences, approximately 20% occurring once; the ten biggest clones make up about 6.8%. The sample here was PBMCs, taken at surgery. Receptors were obtained from a male donor with early-stage non-small cell lung cancer.

There are a few counts of this clonotype. V and J are TRBV7-2 and TRBJ2-1; the D is unclear. The V end lost 5 bases, the J end lost 6 bases, and 8 bases lay between the germline ends. Germline V gene sequence: CDR1 SGHTA, CDR2 FQGNSA. This CDR3 contains 12 residues. The CDR3 DNA sequence: TGTGCCAGCAGCCCCTGGCCCAATGAGCAGTTCTTC. Its protein product is CASSPWPNEQFF.

This chain connects TRBV25-1 to TRBJ2-3; 11 bases map to TRBD1. The junction had 9 bases not matched to a gene; V was cut back by 3 bases and J by 7 bases. Germline lookup yields CDR1 MGHDK and CDR2 SYGVNS. The CDR3 is 16 residues long. CDR3 in amino acids: CASSDPPRTGGHTQYF. CDR3 in DNA: TGTGCCAGCAGTGACCCCCCCCGGACAGGGGGCCATACGCAGTATTTT.

This clonotype turned up a few times. The gene calls are TRBV6-1 and TRBJ1-1; D is perhaps TRBD1 (5 bases). Per germline, CDR1 MNHNS and CDR2 SASEGT. The CDR3 runs 12 residues. The V end lost 7 bases, the J end lost 5 bases, and 11 bases lay between the germline ends. The CDR3 region has the DNA TGTGCCAGCACCCTGGGGCCTACTGAAGCTTTCTTT. Residues: CASTLGPTEAFF.

V and J are TRBV18 and TRBJ2-3; D unresolved. There are 13 residues in the CDR3. V was pared by 0 bases and J by 2 bases, with 3 bases between. Germline V CDR1 and CDR2: KGHSH, LQKENI. The CDR3 nucleotides are TGTGCCAGCTCACCACCGAACACAGATACGCAGTATTTT. Translating gives CASSPPNTDTQYF.

This clonotype came up a few times. The chain is built from TRBV7-9 and TRBJ1-1; a possible D gene is TRBD1 (5 bases). Germline lookup yields CDR1 SEHNR and CDR2 FQNEAQ (reference sequence). V lost 6 bases and J lost 0, with 11 bases in between. The CDR3 is 14 residues long. CDR3 DNA: TGTGCCAGCAGTCGACAGAACATGAACACTGAAGCTTTCTTT. This gives the protein CASSRQNMNTEAFF.

V and J are TRBV19 and TRBJ1-4; a possible D gene is TRBD1 (6 bases). CDR3 size: 14 residues. The germline V gene encodes CDR1 LNHDA and CDR2 SQIVND (reference sequence). Trimming took 6 bases from V and 6 from J, leaving 14 bases between them. In DNA, the CDR3 is TGTGCCAGTAGGAGCACAGGGATCGATGAAAAACTGTTTTTT. It is translated as CASRSTGIDEKLFF.

The V call is TRBV3-1, the J call TRBJ1-5; possible D gene TRBD1, 6 bases. This CDR3 is 14 amino acids long. Germline CDR1 and CDR2: LGHDT and YNNKEL (reference sequence). Trimming took off 4 bases at V and 4 bases at J, with 11 bases between the two ends. CDR3 coding DNA: TGTGCCAGCAGCCCCGGGACACCAAATCAGCCCCAGCATTTT. The encoded protein is CASSPGTPNQPQHF.

A few counts support this clonotype. The chain has TRBV10-3 and TRBJ1-5; TRBD1 agrees at 9 bases. Germline CDR1 and CDR2: ENHRY and SYGVKD. The CDR3 sequence is 14 residues long. Losses at the gene ends were 8 bases for V and 7 bases for J; bases not matched to a gene: 9. The CDR3 protein is CAIGSGQGEQPQHF. Written as DNA, the CDR3 is TGTGCCATCGGGTCGGGACAGGGCGAACAGCCCCAGCATTTT.

The rearrangement uses TRBV18 and TRBJ1-5; D ambiguous. The CDR3 sequence is 13 residues long. The germline CDR1 and CDR2 sequences are KGHSH and LQKENI. V dropped 2 bases and J dropped 5 bases, with 7 bases sitting between them. CDR3 residues: CASSPRRDQPQHF. The CDR3 nucleotides are TGTGCCAGCTCACCAAGAAGGGATCAGCCCCAGCATTTT.

This clonotype has more than one count but fewer than ten. The chain combines TRBV9 with TRBJ2-5; TRBD2 matches 10 bases. The germline CDR1 and CDR2 sequences are SGDLS and YYNGEE. Unmatched junction bases numbered 7, after V lost 3 bases and J lost 5 bases. The length of the CDR3 is 15 residues. CDR3 residues: CASSALAGGGETQYF. The CDR3, as DNA: TGTGCCAGCAGCGCCTTAGCGGGGGGCGGCGAGACCCAGTACTTC. Using reference TRBV9 and TRBJ2-5 for the parts outside the CDR3, the full variable domain is DSGVTQTPKHLITATGQRVTLRCSPRSGDLSVYWYQQSLDQGLQFLIQYYNGEERAKGNILERFSAQQFPDLHSELNLSSLELGDSALYFCASSALAGGGETQYFGPGTRLLVL.